These T cell receptor beta chains were read from a single sample in a study of cytomegalovirus exposure and HLA in healthy donors. TCRdb's table, derived via immunoSEQ multiplex PCR, lists solely in-frame clones and lacks some. This sample yields some 180,000 clones, of which roughly 73% are seen a single time; around 1.9% belongs to the top ten. Material for sequencing was PBMCs. The origin of the receptors is a woman aged 25 to 39 in good health and CMV-seronegative. The CDR3 runs from the conserved cysteine through the conserved F or W. The order of the fields is V gene, J gene, D gene, clone size, CDR3 DNA, CDR3 protein. A D gene is named only where the DNA matches it firmly. Only some rows state a clone size, as once, few, many or a class for expanded clones.

>TRBV15|TRBJ2-6|TRBD2|NA
TGTGCCACCAGCCCTTCTGGACTAGCGGTTCCCTCTGGGGCCAACGTCCTGACTTTC
CATSPSGLAVPSGANVLTF
>TRBV10-3|TRBJ2-5|TRBD2|NA
TGTGCCATTAGCGGGGGAAAAGAGACCCAGTACTTC
CAISGGKETQYF
>TRBV7-3|TRBJ2-5|NA|NA
TGTGCCAGCAGCTTAAGGGCAGGGGGGCAAGGGCAAGAGACCCAGTACTTC
CASSLRAGGQGQETQYF
>TRBV9|TRBJ1-1|TRBD1|NA
TGTGCCAGCAGCCCACCGGGACAGGGTGAAGCTTTCTTT
CASSPPGQGEAFF
>TRBV10-1|TRBJ1-5|NA|once
TGCGCCCTGAGGACAGCCCCGAATCAGCCCCAGCATTTT
CALRTAPNQPQHF
>TRBV27|TRBJ1-1|NA|NA
TGTGCCAGCAGTCCGTTCGGGTACGGAATGAACACTGAAGCTTTCTTT
CASSPFGYGMNTEAFF
>TRBV15|TRBJ2-7|NA|few
TGTGCCACCAGCAGAGACCGGGGCTACGAGCAGTACTTC
CATSRDRGYEQYF
>TRBV2|TRBJ2-6|TRBD1|NA
TGTGCCAGTGATCCGGGACAGGGGGCCGCTGGGGCCAACGTCCTGACTTTC
CASDPGQGAAGANVLTF
>TRBV2|TRBJ2-1|NA|NA
TGTGCCAGCAGTGACCGGGATAGGCATGAGCAGTTCTTC
CASSDRDRHEQFF
>TRBV19|TRBJ2-7|NA|NA
TGTGCCAGTAGTATACCGCCAGGAGGCGAGCAGTACTTC
CASSIPPGGEQYF
>TRBV7-3|TRBJ2-2|NA|NA
TGTGCCAGCAGCAACAAGACAGGAACCGGGGAGCTGTTTTTT
CASSNKTGTGELFF
>TRBV5-1|TRBJ1-2|TRBD1|NA
TGCGCCAGCAGCGTGGGAACAGGGGGCTATGGCTACACCTTC
CASSVGTGGYGYTF
>TRBV6-5|TRBJ1-3|NA|NA
TGTGCCAGCAGTGTGGGGGCTTCTGGAAACACCATATATTTT
CASSVGASGNTIYF
>TRBV28|TRBJ1-3|NA|NA
TGTGCCAGCAGAAGGGACACCCGCTCTGGAAACACCATATATTTT
CASRRDTRSGNTIYF
>TRBV19|TRBJ2-3|TRBD1|NA
TGTGCCAGTAGTATTTGGGACAGCCGCACAGATACGCAGTATTTT
CASSIWDSRTDTQYF
>TRBV9|TRBJ1-5|NA|once
TGTGCCAGCAGCATTACAGGGATGGGTCAGCCCCAGCATTTT
CASSITGMGQPQHF
>TRBV5-1|TRBJ2-3|TRBD2|NA
TGCGCCAGCAGCTTGTCGGGGAGGGCGCAGTATTTT
CASSLSGRAQYF
>TRBV6-1|TRBJ2-1|NA|NA
TGTGCCAGCAGTGAAGCGATCGCGGGATCCTACAATGAGCAGTTCTTC
CASSEAIAGSYNEQFF
>TRBV4-1|TRBJ1-1|NA|once
TGCGCCAGCAGCCAAACCGACAGGTATGAAGCTTTCTTT
CASSQTDRYEAFF
>TRBV7-6|TRBJ2-5|NA|NA
TGTGCCAGCAGCCCACAGGGTTCCCCTCGGGAGACCCAGTACTTC
CASSPQGSPRETQYF
>TRBV14|TRBJ2-2|NA|few
TGTGCCAGCAGCCAAGTTACGAACACCGGGGAGCTGTTTTTT
CASSQVTNTGELFF
>TRBV4-1|TRBJ2-5|NA|NA
TGCGCCAGCAGCCAAGACTGGGGGGTTGTGGAAGAGACCCAGTACTTC
CASSQDWGVVEETQYF
>TRBV4-1|TRBJ1-6|TRBD1|NA
TGCGCCAGCAGCCAAGACCCGACAGGGCTACTCCCAGGGGCTAATTCACCCCTCCACTTT
CASSQDPTGLLPGANSPLHF
>TRBV5-1|TRBJ1-2|TRBD1|few
TGCGCCAGCAGCTTGGTTAGACAGGGGGATGGCTACACCTTC
CASSLVRQGDGYTF
>TRBV10-1|TRBJ2-1|NA|NA
TGCGCCAGCAGTTTCGACAGGACGGTTGGCAATGAGCAGTTCTTC
CASSFDRTVGNEQFF
>TRBV15|TRBJ1-4|NA|NA
TGTGCCACGTGGGAGGGTGGAACTACCGAAAAACTGTTTTTT
CATWEGGTTEKLFF
>TRBV6-6|TRBJ2-1|TRBD2|NA
TGTGCCAGCAGAAAGGGACTAGCGAGTCCCAATGAGCAGTTCTTC
CASRKGLASPNEQFF
>TRBV6-6|TRBJ2-7|NA|NA
TGTGCCAGCAGTTACTCCTGGGAGCAGGTCGTCGAGCAGTACTTC
CASSYSWEQVVEQYF
>TRBV5-4|TRBJ2-5|NA|NA
TGTGCCAGCAGCTTGGCCCCAGGGATGCGAGCTGCTGAGACCCAGTACTTC
CASSLAPGMRAAETQYF
>TRBV19|TRBJ1-2|TRBD1|NA
TGTGCCAGTAGTATTATGAGACAGGGGAACTATGGCTACACCTTC
CASSIMRQGNYGYTF
>TRBV5-4|TRBJ2-3|TRBD2|NA
TGTGCCAGCACTGATAGGCGGGAGTCTACAGATACGCAGTATTTT
CASTDRRESTDTQYF
>TRBV2|TRBJ2-7|TRBD2|NA
TGTGCCAGCAGAAAGGGACTAGCGAAGAACTACGAGCAGTACTTC
CASRKGLAKNYEQYF
>TRBV6-1|TRBJ2-7|NA|NA
TGTGCCAGCAGCCCTAGTCGGTTCGAGCAGTACTTC
CASSPSRFEQYF
>TRBV5-1|TRBJ2-5|NA|NA
TGCGCCAGCAGCTTGGGAGCGGTCCGGGAGACCCAGTACTTC
CASSLGAVRETQYF